The T cell receptor beta chain described here comes from a study of chemoradiotherapy in HPV16-positive cancers. General study findings and limits: Functional assays defining HPV-specific T cells used only a couple of HPV16-positive patients. Candidate HPV-specific clones and E7-related TCR motifs grew in tumor during treatment. Better recurrence-free survival went with HPV-responsive T-cell expansion in HPV16-positive patients.

As regards this clone: Antigen unknown.

The method was immunoSEQ multiplex PCR; TCRdb's version includes in-frame clones alone and lacks a portion of them. Here the sample spans 3,000 to 5,000 clones, roughly 80% being singletons. There are 15 residues in the CDR3. Germline values: CDR1 MNHEY, CDR2 SMNVEV (reference sequence). After removal of 6 bases from V and 1 base from J, the junction contained 5 bases not matched to a gene. The sequencing here drew on tumor tissue, taken from a patient who underwent chemoradiotherapy. The chain carries TRBV27 and TRBJ2-3; 9 positions match TRBD2. The clonotype was recovered from a human donor with HPV-associated anogenital cancer. CDR3 loop: CASSRRTSGTDTQYF. The CDR3 DNA sequence: TGTGCCAGCAGCCGGCGGACTAGCGGCACAGATACGCAGTATTTT.